The clone carrying this TCR beta chain was picked up many times. Each CDR3 protein is one row after TCRdb ran MiXCR on the RT-PCR reads. The table shows about 7,100 distinct CDR3 sequences, with roughly 13% occurring only once. This record comes from a study of patients and donors after allogeneic stem cell transplantation. The CDR3 sequence is 11 residues long. CDR1 and CDR2 from the germline V gene are SEHNR and FQNEAQ (reference sequence). V lost 8 bases to trimming and J lost 2 bases, with 6 bases between them. The V call is TRBV7-9, the J call TRBJ1-1, with unresolved D. Sequencing was performed on blood, either unsorted or a sorted T cell fraction (not recorded which). The origin of this receptor is a human donor who was either an allogeneic HSCT recipient or a stem cell or donor lymphocyte infusion donor (not recorded which). It is not recorded whose cells these are; they may come from a transplant donor. The CDR3 here is CASGRNTEAFF. In DNA, the CDR3 is TGTGCCAGCGGGAGAAACACTGAAGCTTTCTTT.